The T cell receptor (beta chain) described here comes from a study of blood T cell repertoires in COVID-19. Recruits, aged roughly 18 to 90 years, lived in 20 to 30 US areas. Each participant's cohort was designated according to participant-reported clinical history. The germline V gene encodes CDR1 MDHEN and CDR2 SYDVKM. The CDR3 extends over 13 amino acids. V lost 9 bases to trimming and J lost 2 bases, with 13 bases between them. Original handling: Estimated nucleated cell counts came from reference gene primer amplification. The protocol was immunoSEQ multiplex PCR, while the TCRdb copy is restricted to in-frame clones and leaves out a portion. The DNA was the basis for D and trimming; V, J and clone size are from that table. The table shows 220,000 or so clones, with around 89% occurring only once.

The sequence derives from a man in his forties or fifties who had been exposed to COVID-19. The sample consisted of PBMCs or T cells enriched from blood (not recorded which). V is TRBV28 and J is TRBJ1-2; tentative D call: TRBD1 (6 bases). The CDR3 protein is CASIGGTNYGYTF. The CDR3 DNA is TGTGCCAGTATAGGGGGAACAAACTATGGCTACACCTTC.